One sample yielded the 21 T cell receptor beta chains listed below, sequenced in a study of blood T cell repertoires in COVID-19. Sequenced by immunoSEQ multiplex PCR; TCRdb stores in-frame clones only, minus some. Among 350,000 to 400,000 clones listed, about 88% were seen once. Input material: peripheral blood. The source of these receptors is a woman aged 60-75 years with COVID-19, enrolled during active disease.

The chain combines TRBV13 with TRBJ2-7; TRBD1 is a possible D gene (6 bases). V was shortened by 10 bases and J by 1 base, with 17 bases between the two germline ends. The CDR3 covers 14 residues. Germline V gene data show CDR1 as PRHDT and CDR2 as FYEKMQ (reference sequence). The CDR3 nucleotides are TGTGCCACCCTTACGAGGGGGACATCCTACGAGCAGTACTTC. Its translation: CATLTRGTSYEQYF.

This sequence joins TRBV2 and TRBJ1-3; D remains ambiguous. CDR3 length: 16 amino acids. Per germline, CDR1 SNHLY and CDR2 FYNNEI. Trimming shortened V by 2 bases and J by 0 bases, and 11 bases separated the two germline ends. CDR3 nucleotides: TGTGCCAGCAGTGAATTCGCAGGCCCCTCTGGAAACACCATATATTTT. Its protein product is CASSEFAGPSGNTIYF.

The V and J genes are TRBV6-5 and TRBJ2-1; 8 bases match TRBD2. The germline CDR1 and CDR2 sequences are MNHEY and SVGAGI. The CDR3 is 13 residues long. V lost 7 bases to trimming and J lost 5 bases; unmatched junction nucleotides: 4. The CDR3 loop reads CASKAGGDNEQFF. As DNA, the CDR3 is TGTGCCAGCAAGGCGGGGGGCGACAATGAGCAGTTCTTC.

This chain joins TRBV7-9 and TRBJ1-2; no definite D call. Per germline, CDR1 SEHNR and CDR2 FQNEAQ (reference sequence). CDR3 length: 14 amino acids. The V end lost 7 bases, the J end lost 1 base, and 13 bases lay between the germline ends. Written as DNA, the CDR3 is TGTGCCAGCAACCTAGGTAGCTATAACTATGGCTACACCTTC. This gives the protein CASNLGSYNYGYTF.

The chain has TRBV2 and TRBJ2-7, with D tentatively TRBD1 (6 bases). Germline values: CDR1 SNHLY, CDR2 FYNNEI. Between the trimmed V and J ends, which lost 6 bases and 5 bases, there was a span of 11 bases. The CDR3 runs 12 residues. The CDR3 loop reads CASSSQGNEQYF. The CDR3 bases are TGTGCCAGCAGCTCGCAGGGGAACGAGCAGTACTTC.

The V gene is TRBV27, the J gene TRBJ1-2; tentatively, D is TRBD1 (6 bases). Trimming cost V 4 bases and J 7 bases, with 22 bases left between them. This CDR3 is built from 16 residues. Germline loops: CDR1 MNHEY, CDR2 SMNVEV (reference sequence). CDR3 nucleotide sequence: TGTGCCAGCAGTTATAATCTCAGGGGTGGTAGAGGTGGCTACACCTTC. Translating gives CASSYNLRGGRGGYTF.

J is TRBJ1-5 and V is TRBV7-6; D gene ambiguous. The germline CDR1 and CDR2 sequences are SGHVS and FNYEAQ. V was cut by 1 base and J by 3 bases, with 4 bases left in between. There are 13 residues in the CDR3. The CDR3 coding sequence is TGTGCCAGCAGCTTAGAGCTCAATCAGCCCCAGCATTTT. This codes for CASSLELNQPQHF.

The rearrangement joins TRBV11-2 to TRBJ2-1; D uncertain. The CDR3 covers 13 residues. In germline, CDR1 is SGHAT, CDR2 FQNNGV. V lost 5 bases and J 4 bases, leaving 9 bases between the germline ends. CDR3 coding DNA: TGTGCCAGCAGCCCCCTGAGTTACAATGAGCAGTTCTTC. It is translated as CASSPLSYNEQFF. Supplemented by reference TRBV11-2 and TRBJ2-1, the full variable domain reads EAGVAQSPRYKIIEKRQSVAFWCNPISGHATLYWYQQILGQGPKLLIQFQNNGVVDDSQLPKDRFSAERLKGVDSTLKIQPAKLEDSAVYLCASSPLSYNEQFFGPGTRLTVL.

This clone was counted a single time. The chain uses TRBV30 and TRBJ1-5, with a tentative D call TRBD1 (6 bases). V lost 0 bases, J lost 0 bases, and 9 bases lay in between. The CDR3 spans 15 residues. Germline V CDR1 and CDR2: GTSNPN, SVGIG (reference sequence). The CDR3 sequence is CAWSVGTSSNQPQHF. The CDR3 coding sequence is TGTGCCTGGAGTGTAGGGACAAGTAGCAATCAGCCCCAGCATTTT.

This chain uses TRBV4-3 with TRBJ1-2; weak D call: TRBD1 (5 bases). The CDR3 is 18 residues long. Germline lookup yields CDR1 LGHNA and CDR2 YSLEER. Between the trimmed V and J ends, which lost 1 base and 0 bases, there was a span of 18 bases. The CDR3: CASSQAPPHRTANYGYTF. The CDR3 DNA follows: TGCGCCAGCAGCCAAGCCCCCCCCCACAGGACCGCTAACTATGGCTACACCTTC.

This clone was observed a few times. The chain uses TRBV28 and TRBJ1-2; the D gene is possibly TRBD1 (5 bases). Looked up from germline, CDR1 is MDHEN and CDR2 is SYDVKM. CDR3 length equals 13 residues. Trimming removed 6 bases from V and 7 bases from J, with 15 bases in between. The CDR3 DNA is TGTGCCAGCAGGGGGCGCGTTCTGGGTGGCTACACCTTC. Translated: CASRGRVLGGYTF.

The chain combines TRBV13 with TRBJ2-3, with 7 bases identical to TRBD1. The CDR3 is 14 amino acids. The germline V gene has CDR1 PRHDT and CDR2 FYEKMQ (reference sequence). Trimming cost V 2 bases and J 4 bases; bases outside gene matches: 3. CDR3 region: CASSLPRGSDTQYF. In DNA form, the CDR3 reads TGTGCCAGCAGCTTACCCAGGGGGTCAGATACGCAGTATTTT.

The chain has TRBV11-2 and TRBJ1-2; tentative D call: TRBD1 (5 bases). Germline V gene data show CDR1 as SGHAT and CDR2 as FQNNGV. CDR3 length: 15 residues. Between the trimmed V and J ends, which lost 5 bases and 7 bases, there was a span of 20 bases. The CDR3 DNA is TGTGCCAGCAGCCGAGCGGGGAAAAGGGGCCCTGGCTACACCTTC. It encodes CASSRAGKRGPGYTF.

The chain links TRBV3-1 (or the pseudogene TRBV3-2) to TRBJ2-2; D gene ambiguous. V gave up 5 bases and J gave up 4 bases, with 11 bases separating them. Germline-derived CDR1 and CDR2 are LGHDT and YNNKEL (reference sequence). This CDR3 is 14 amino acids long. The CDR3 DNA is TGTGCCAGCAGCTCCCTCGCGGCCACCGGGGAGCTGTTTTTT. Translation gives CASSSLAATGELFF.

In its sample, this clone was seen a few times. The chain joins TRBV6-4 to TRBJ2-2; perhaps TRBD2 as D (5 bases). The germline V and J ends were trimmed by 5 bases and 6 bases, with 13 bases remaining between them. Per germline, CDR1 MRHNA and CDR2 SNTAGT. The CDR3 is 14 residues long. DNA for the CDR3: TGTGCCAGCAGTTCCGGGGAGAGCCCCGGGGAGCTGTTTTTT. The encoded protein is CASSSGESPGELFF.

The table lists this clone with a count of one. This rearrangement joins TRBV7-8 to TRBJ1-3; no firm D call. This CDR3 region has 16 residues. Deletions cut 1 base from V and 0 bases from J, with 10 bases between. Per germline, CDR1 SGHVS and CDR2 FQNEAQ. Here the CDR3 DNA reads TGTGCCAGCAGCTTAGGAAGGCCAGGCTCTGGAAACACCATATATTTT. Translated, it gives CASSLGRPGSGNTIYF.

This rearrangement joins TRBV3-1 (or the pseudogene TRBV3-2) to TRBJ2-2, with 10 bases lining up with TRBD2. V lost 4 bases, J lost 14 bases, and 4 bases stayed unmatched. Germline assignment: CDR1 LGHDT and CDR2 YNNKEL (reference sequence). The CDR3 runs 12 residues. This chain's CDR3 is CASSLLAGALFF. The CDR3 bases are TGTGCCAGCAGCCTCCTAGCGGGGGCTCTGTTTTTT.

This clone showed up just once. The CDR3 spells CASRKDRLNTEAFF. CDR3 bases: TGTGCCAGCAGAAAAGACAGGCTGAACACTGAAGCTTTCTTT. V usage is TRBV2 and J usage is TRBJ1-1; the D gene is possibly TRBD1 (6 bases). The CDR3 is 14 amino acids. Germline V gene lookup returns CDR1 SNHLY and CDR2 FYNNEI. Trimming took 6 bases from V and 0 from J, leaving 11 bases between them.

The V gene is TRBV7-2, the J gene TRBJ2-1; possibly TRBD2 for D (5 bases). V was pared by 5 bases and J by 12 bases, with 14 bases between. Germline V gene data show CDR1 as SGHTA and CDR2 as FQGNSA. The CDR3 length is 12 residues. DNA of the CDR3: TGTGCCAGCAGCCCAGTGGGAGTGGGGCAGTTCTTC. It translates to CASSPVGVGQFF.

The CDR3 nucleotides are TGTGCCAGCGGGGCCAGATCTGGGGCCAACGTCCTGACTTTC. It translates to CASGARSGANVLTF. The chain has TRBV27 and TRBJ2-6; a possible D gene is TRBD1 (5 bases). In germline, CDR1 is MNHEY, CDR2 SMNVEV (reference sequence). This CDR3 is built from 14 residues. Trimming removed 8 bases at V and 1 base at J, with 9 bases between.

The chain recombines TRBV5-4 with TRBJ1-2, with TRBD1 identical over 8 bases. Germline CDR1 and CDR2: SGHNT and YYREEE (reference sequence). This CDR3 contains 16 residues. J was trimmed by 3 bases and V by 3 bases; bases with no gene match: 10. This chain's CDR3 is CASSSTGTGLDYGYTF. The CDR3, as DNA: TGTGCCAGCAGCTCCACCGGGACAGGCTTAGACTATGGCTACACCTTC.